Here is one T cell receptor (beta chain) with its context. It was by 5' RACE with UMI labels that the TRB cDNA libraries were prepared. No DNA is given; TCRdb re-called the 5' RACE reads and lists each CDR3 protein once. This table holds 100,000 to 150,000 distinct CDR3 sequences. The CDR3 covers 18 residues. CDR1 and CDR2 from the germline V gene are LGHDT and YNNKEL (reference sequence). These data come from a study of CXCR3-negative and CXCR3-positive naive CD8 T cells. Each CD8+ T cell subset was sorted in triplicate, approximately 270,000 cells each. Sequenced sample: naive CXCR3- CD8+ T cells from blood. Sample subset: CD45RO-CCR7+CD27+CD95- naive CD8+ T cells lacking CXCR3 (TNR3-). This receptor was identified in a human donor in good health. Some clones in this sample may be carry-over from other donors' samples. The chain joins TRBV3-1 to TRBJ1-2; absent DNA, TCRdb's TRBD1 call cannot be checked. The CDR3 is CASSLGTSLADVAYGYTF.